This T cell receptor beta chain derives from a study of cytomegalovirus exposure and HLA in healthy donors (dated by TCRdb to between 2016 and 2019). Context from the whole study: In an earlier analysis of approximately 500 of the donors, under 300 Gb of sequence data and 90 million to 120 million unique TCR beta sequences from 150 million to 200 million T cells were reported. Approximately 310 gigabases of sequencing data and 91 million or so unique TCR sequences made up an early release that covered fewer than 650 HLA-typed donors. Among the roughly 400 genotyped donors, roughly 80% belonged to the genetic ancestry cluster associated with self-reported Caucasian donors. The study aimed to test whether cataloging public T cell receptors could reveal signatures of past pathogen exposure. Using immunosequencing, the study profiled T cell repertoires from 666 subjects and related those repertoires to cytomegalovirus serostatus. Along with the roughly 670-subject first cohort, a separate validation cohort of over 90 different subjects was used. High-throughput TCR immunosequencing, statistical association of individual TCRs with disease status, and machine learning were combined to predict cytomegalovirus infection status. A later analysis re-examined previously published TCR beta repertoires from around 670 donors and added high-resolution HLA genotyping to investigate patterns of TCR occurrence. Rather than drawing on any new phenotypic data, the later analysis identified candidate immune exposures from TCR beta sequences and the way those sequences occurred across donors. An earlier analysis of more than 450 of the donors used high-throughput TCR beta sequencing to judge whether each TCR beta V gene segment behaved as functional or pseudogenic. Donor age, sex, ethnicity and CMV serostatus were collected together with the repertoire data. In a later genetic analysis, genome-wide SNP genotypes for about three fifths of the roughly 670 donors were used, and that subset was treated as a discovery cohort. Every repertoire in the discovery cohort had been generated on one and the same sequencing platform. HLA typing covered class I and class II loci at four-digit resolution. Typing coverage differed by locus: A, B, C, DRB1 and DQB1 were typed in roughly 620-630 donors, DQA1 in about 560, DPA1 in some 610, and DPB1 in 472. Several DR-DQ haplotypes were treated as single units for association and clustering because of strong linkage in the cohort. Among around 400 genotyped donors of the cohort, an average of about 240,000 unique TCR beta nucleotide sequences was sequenced per donor, of which roughly 17% were non-productive. Summary of the overall study and its limitations: V-gene and J-gene trimming of TCR beta chains was associated with a missense DCLRE1C variant in a later genetic analysis, and the association was replicated in an independent cohort. In the study, 150 to 200 TCR beta chains were listed as associated with cytomegalovirus. Most TCR sequences were seen in very few donors, while some public TCRs were found in many individuals. A further reported finding was that TCR beta sequences accurately predicted the HLA-A and HLA-B alleles for most subjects in the first cohort. In a later analysis, most CMV-associated TCR beta chains were found to appear HLA-restricted, with HLA associations seemingly driven largely by CMV exposure. According to a later genetic analysis, donors in an Asian-associated ancestry cluster had fewer N-insertions in productive TCRs than the approximately 670-donor mean. Presence/absence analyses assumed roughly uniform sequencing depth across donors, an assumption that may not hold. Linkage disequilibrium might explain the correlated functional status among segregating V segments, but an unknown experimental factor could not be ruled out. In vitro tests confirmed that three of the cytomegalovirus-associated TCR beta chains recognize cytomegalovirus antigens. A later analysis found that HLA-associated TCR beta chains were more clonally expanded and had lower generation probabilities than equally common non-associated chains. At a false discovery rate of 0.05, a later analysis linked 15,000 to 20,000 TCR beta sequences to specific HLA alleles. A later analysis found that TCR association rates varied across HLA loci, with DRB1 alleles showing the most associated TCRs and HLA-C alleles the fewest. An earlier analysis of approximately 570 of the donors showed that most TCR beta V segments appeared in productive rearrangements either about 87% or about 30% of the time, which broadly matched IMGT annotations. In a later analysis, several top co-occurrence clusters were reported to appear linked to parvovirus B19, influenza, CMV and Epstein-Barr virus. A group of highly shared sequence variants was considered likely to be a technical artifact of the sequencing pipeline. The authors suggested that the approach could potentially be extended to other disease states and immunological phenotypes. In both the original and validation cohorts, the classifier was reported to diagnose cytomegalovirus status with high specificity and sensitivity. Because counts were too low, about 18 rarely observed V segments, including chromosome 9 orphons, were excluded from the earlier analysis of 500 to 700 of the donors. When HLA alleles, especially DR and DQ, strongly co-occurred, attributing TCR associations to individual alleles was difficult. The only immune exposure information available for the cohort was CMV serostatus. Because HLA typing was unavailable for some donors at each locus, only the typed subset was used in association tests. Only TCR beta chains were sequenced in this cohort, and the absence of alpha or paired-chain data limited detectable features.

Libraries came from the immunoSEQ multiplex PCR assay. For the multiplex PCR, a mixture combining 60 forward primers for TCR Vbeta segments and 13 reverse primers for TCR Jbeta segments was used. A multiplex PCR assay on genomic DNA amplified the CDR3 region of rearranged TCR beta genes. On the Illumina HiSeq System, the amplified TCR beta libraries were sequenced as 87-base-pair reads. Under the source paper's analysis protocol: In a later analysis, tens of millions of unique TCR beta chains were counted across the 500 to 700 repertoires, and roughly 11 million of these chains were shared by at least two donors. A nearest-neighbor algorithm error-corrected the raw reads and collapsed the reads into unique sequences, merging closely related sequences to remove PCR and sequencing errors. To assign V, D and J gene segments, CDR3 sequences were aligned to IMGT reference sequences. Each retained sequence needed at least a six-nucleotide match to both a V gene segment and a J gene segment. A rearrangement was called productive if the CDR3 had no stop codons and remained in frame with V and J, and every other rearrangement was called non-productive. Following IMGT convention, CDR3 was defined as the stretch from the second conserved V-encoded cysteine up to the conserved J-encoded phenylalanine. In an earlier analysis of around 540 of the donors, sequences lacking an unambiguous match to a single V gene segment were excluded. An earlier analysis of around 600 of the donors classified V segments as functional when productive rearrangements were above 56.7% and as segregating when the standard deviation between donors was above 5%. A statistical classification framework was built to diagnose cytomegalovirus status from the catalog of TCR beta chain sequences. A later analysis assigned V and J genes by comparing TCR nucleotide sequences with IMGT/GENE-DB human TR gene sequences. Using the TCRdist pipeline, a later analysis assigned CDR3 sequences along with most-parsimonious VDJ recombination scenarios. A later analysis defined each TCR beta chain by its CDR3 amino acid sequence plus V-gene family, and excluded reads lacking a unique V-gene family. A later analysis removed over 500 highly shared, low-generation-probability nucleotide sequences to deal with suspected cross-contamination and a sequencing artifact. A later analysis calculated a clonal expansion index for each public chain from normalized within-repertoire ranks of inferred template counts. Generation probabilities in a later analysis came from a VDJ recombination model fitted to out-of-frame rearrangements, and those results were checked against IGoR. Hypergeometric tests were used in a later analysis to score TCR-TCR, TCR-HLA and TCR-CMV co-occurrence, with a repertoire-size bias correction applied to the TCR pairs. False discovery rates were estimated in a later analysis by permuting HLA or CMV assignments 20 times. In a later analysis, co-occurring TCRs were grouped with DBSCAN, and TCRdist sequence similarity was added when clustering was performed within HLA-allele-positive subsets. For co-occurrence clustering, repertoires with fewer than 30,000 or more than 120,000 public chains were excluded, along with five repertoires with anomalous nucleotide sharing. TCRdb took over this immuneACCESS table, retaining in-frame rearrangements with V and J assigned. Such tables are incomplete; in checked studies, under half of the missing clones stem from an unresolved V gene, and the remainder is unexplained. D and trimming were read from the DNA, whereas the V and J calls and clone size are those reported in that table. For this sample there are some 190,000 clones; around 85% appear just once. Jointly, the top ten make up 1% of the sample.

The cohort consisted of more than 650 healthy bone marrow donors. Cohort members were all nominally healthy when sampled, although unrecorded immune exposures were likely present. The donor was CMV seronegative and belonged to the group of over 300 seronegative cohort members. Every donor gave a peripheral blood sample, and the peripheral blood mononuclear cells from that sample were used for TCR beta sequencing. The Qiagen DNeasy Blood Extraction Kit was used to extract genomic DNA from the blood cell samples. As concerns this clone: Its antigen specificity is not known. Per-base qualities were not stored, and no clone one base away is much larger.

Sequencing was performed on PBMCs. This sequence was found in a boy between 2 and 10 years old in good health and CMV-seronegative.

CDR3 protein: CASSLWGVTTEAFF. Read as DNA, the sequence is TGTGCCAGCAGTTTATGGGGCGTGACCACTGAAGCTTTCTTT. The rearranged segments are TRBV28 and TRBJ1-1, with the D gene too uncertain to name. Trimming costs V 0 bases and J 4 bases, and their ends lie 9 bases apart. Per the germline V gene, MDHEN is the CDR1 and SYDVKM is the CDR2. The CDR3 starts with the cysteine, ends with the phenylalanine, and has 14 residues. The read is trimmed to its CDR3 DNA, 42 bases read in frame from base 1.